This T cell receptor (beta chain) was captured by sequencing in a study of T cell repertoires in cytomegalovirus infection. Overall study: Indications came from public TCR beta signatures; they pointed to CMV infection and to a matching HLA type.

This clonotype was counted a few times. What it binds is unknown. General study findings and limits: In two of eight donors, the top clonotype was HLA-C-restricted CMV-specific. Adding up the frequency of public TCR beta families identified people who carried CMV plus the relevant HLA.

Germline loops: CDR1 MDHEN, CDR2 SYDVKM. V shed 6 bases and J shed 0 bases, with 14 bases lying between them. The CDR3 contains 16 residues. TCRdb itself ran the reads through MiXCR, one entry per CDR3 protein. This sample has approximately 250,000 distinct CDR3 sequences, with 10% to 15% found just once. The TCR was taken from a human donor in good health (CMV status not recorded). Some clones in this sample may be carry-over from other donors' samples. V and J are TRBV28 and TRBJ1-4; the D is unclear. The sample was PBMCs. The CDR3 region is CASSPTPLSTNEKLFF. CDR3 DNA: TGTGCCAGCAGCCCGACCCCACTTTCAACTAATGAAAAACTGTTTTTT.